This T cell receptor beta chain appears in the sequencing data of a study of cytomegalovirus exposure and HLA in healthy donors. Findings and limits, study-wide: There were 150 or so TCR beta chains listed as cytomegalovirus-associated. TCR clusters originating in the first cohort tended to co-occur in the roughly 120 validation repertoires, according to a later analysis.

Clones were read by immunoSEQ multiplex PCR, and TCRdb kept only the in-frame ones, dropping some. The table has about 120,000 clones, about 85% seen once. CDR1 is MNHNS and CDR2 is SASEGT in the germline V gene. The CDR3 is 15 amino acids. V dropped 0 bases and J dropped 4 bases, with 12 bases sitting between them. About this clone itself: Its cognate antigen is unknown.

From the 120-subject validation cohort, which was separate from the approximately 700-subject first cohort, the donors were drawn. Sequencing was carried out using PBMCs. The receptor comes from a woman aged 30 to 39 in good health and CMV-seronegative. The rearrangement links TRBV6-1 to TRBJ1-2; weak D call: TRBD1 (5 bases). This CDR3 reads CASSEAPGVSYGYTF. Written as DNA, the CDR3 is TGTGCCAGCAGTGAAGCCCCGGGGGTAAGCTATGGCTACACCTTC.